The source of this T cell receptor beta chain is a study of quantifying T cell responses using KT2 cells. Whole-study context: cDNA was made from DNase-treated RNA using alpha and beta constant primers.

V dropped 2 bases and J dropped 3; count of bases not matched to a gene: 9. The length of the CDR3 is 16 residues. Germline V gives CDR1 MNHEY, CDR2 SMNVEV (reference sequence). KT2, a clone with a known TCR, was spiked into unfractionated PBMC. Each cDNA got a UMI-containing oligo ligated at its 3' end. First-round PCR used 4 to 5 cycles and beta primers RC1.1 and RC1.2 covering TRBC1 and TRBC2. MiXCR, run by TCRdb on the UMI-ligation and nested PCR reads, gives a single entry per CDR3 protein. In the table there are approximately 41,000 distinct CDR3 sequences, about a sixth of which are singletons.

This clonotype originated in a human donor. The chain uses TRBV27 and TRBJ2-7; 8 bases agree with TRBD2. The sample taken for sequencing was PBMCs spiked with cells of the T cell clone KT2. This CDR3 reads CASSLSGRGGYYEQYF. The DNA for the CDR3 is TGTGCCAGCAGTTTAAGTGGACGGGGGGGCTACTACGAGCAGTACTTC.